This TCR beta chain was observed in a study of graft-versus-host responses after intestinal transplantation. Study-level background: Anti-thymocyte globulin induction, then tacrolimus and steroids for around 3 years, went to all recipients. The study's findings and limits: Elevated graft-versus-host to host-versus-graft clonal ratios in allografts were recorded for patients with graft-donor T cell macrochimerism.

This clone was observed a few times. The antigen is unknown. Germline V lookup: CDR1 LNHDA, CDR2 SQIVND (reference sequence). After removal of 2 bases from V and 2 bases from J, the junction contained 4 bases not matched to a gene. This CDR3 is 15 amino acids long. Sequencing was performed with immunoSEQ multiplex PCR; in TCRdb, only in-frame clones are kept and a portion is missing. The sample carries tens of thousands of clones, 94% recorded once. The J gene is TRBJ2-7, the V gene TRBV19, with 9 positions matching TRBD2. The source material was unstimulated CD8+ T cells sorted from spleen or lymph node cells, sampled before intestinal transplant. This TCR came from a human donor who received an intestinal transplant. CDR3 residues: CASSISSGVTYEQYF. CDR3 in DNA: TGTGCCAGTAGTATATCTAGCGGGGTAACCTACGAGCAGTACTTC.